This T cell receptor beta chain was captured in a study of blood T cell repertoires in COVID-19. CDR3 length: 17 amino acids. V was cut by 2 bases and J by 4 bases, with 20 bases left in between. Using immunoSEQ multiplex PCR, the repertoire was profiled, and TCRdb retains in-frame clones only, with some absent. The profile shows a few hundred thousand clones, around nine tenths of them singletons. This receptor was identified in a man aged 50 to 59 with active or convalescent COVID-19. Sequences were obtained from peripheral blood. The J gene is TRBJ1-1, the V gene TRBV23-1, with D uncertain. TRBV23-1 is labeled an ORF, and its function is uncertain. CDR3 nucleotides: TGCGCCAGCAGTCAAACCGGGAGGAAGAGTGAGGGCACTGAAGCTTTCTTT. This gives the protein CASSQTGRKSEGTEAFF.